The sequence of this T cell receptor (beta chain) was determined in a study of CXCR3-negative and CXCR3-positive naive CD8 T cells. In the study overall: Libraries each contributed about 1.5 +/- 0.3 million TRB reads, for roughly 130 million in total. Study-wide results and caveats: Unlike memory cells, which differed, naive CXCR3-negative and CXCR3-positive cells had similar TRBV-TRBJ usage. Higher TRB CDR3 hydrophobicity marked CXCR3-positive naive cells relative to CXCR3-negative naive cells. CXCR3 expression dropped partially after cryopreservation, and most assays relied on fresh PBMCs.

The germline gives CDR1 SQVTM, CDR2 ANQGSEA. CDR3 length equals 13 residues. As to this clonotype: The antigen is not known.

The authors made the TRB cDNA libraries by 5' RACE using UMI labels. TCRdb re-called the 5' RACE reads; every CDR3 protein appears as one record, without DNA. This sample's table reports more than 70,000 distinct CDR3 sequences. The source of this sequence is a human donor in good health. Some clones in this sample may be carry-over from other donors' samples. This chain links TRBV29-1 with TRBJ2-2. Sequencing was carried out using naive CXCR3+ CD8+ T cells from blood. This sample's subset: CD45RO-CCR7+CD27+CD95- naive CD8+ T cells expressing CXCR3 (TNR3+). CDR3 loop: CSVAHRNTGELFF.